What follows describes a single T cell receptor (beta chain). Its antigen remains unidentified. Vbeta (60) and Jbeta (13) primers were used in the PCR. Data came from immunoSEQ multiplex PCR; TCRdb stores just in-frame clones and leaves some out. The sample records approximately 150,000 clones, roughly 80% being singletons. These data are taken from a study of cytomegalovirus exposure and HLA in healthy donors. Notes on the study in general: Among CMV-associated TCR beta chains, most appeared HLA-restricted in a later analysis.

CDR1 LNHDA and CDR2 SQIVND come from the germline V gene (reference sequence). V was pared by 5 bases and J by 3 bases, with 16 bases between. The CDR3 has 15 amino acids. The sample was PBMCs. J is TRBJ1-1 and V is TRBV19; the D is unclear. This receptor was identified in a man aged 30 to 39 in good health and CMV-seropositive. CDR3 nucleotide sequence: TGTGCCAGTAGTCGAGTTCGGGGATGGGACACTGAAGCTTTCTTT. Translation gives CASSRVRGWDTEAFF.